This T cell receptor beta chain was captured by sequencing in a study of cytomegalovirus exposure and HLA in healthy donors. This PCR relied on a set of 60 Vbeta primers and 13 Jbeta primers. Generated by immunoSEQ multiplex PCR, the TCRdb table keeps only in-frame clones and is missing some. The sample contains around 170,000 clones, 81% of which appear only once. The CDR3 has 11 amino acids. In germline, CDR1 is GTSNPN, CDR2 SVGIG (reference sequence). The specimen sequenced was PBMCs. This TCR was recovered from a man aged 50 to 59 in good health and CMV-seronegative. V and J are TRBV30 and TRBJ2-5, with a possible D match to TRBD1 (6 bases). The last part of the DNA fits TRBJ2-7 better; the J call may be wrong. CDR3 region: CAWNRQDEQYF. The CDR3 coding sequence is TGTGCCTGGAACCGACAGGACGAGCAGTACTTC.